The present TCR beta chain was sequenced within a study of control samples from healthy donors and cancer patients. There are 17 residues in the CDR3. Trimming pared 0 bases from V and 7 bases from J, leaving 22 bases between. CDR1 and CDR2 (germline): SGHNT, YYREEE (reference sequence). Data came from immunoSEQ multiplex PCR; TCRdb stores just in-frame clones and leaves some out. The table includes about 170,000 clones, approximately 92% detected once. Sequenced material: blood. The clonotype was recovered from a woman aged 55-69 years in good health. The chain joins TRBV5-4 to TRBJ1-2; D is undetermined. CDR3 amino acids: CASSLAYRQRKGSGYTF. For the CDR3, the DNA is TGTGCCAGCAGCTTGGCGTACCGCCAAAGGAAGGGAAGTGGCTACACCTTC.